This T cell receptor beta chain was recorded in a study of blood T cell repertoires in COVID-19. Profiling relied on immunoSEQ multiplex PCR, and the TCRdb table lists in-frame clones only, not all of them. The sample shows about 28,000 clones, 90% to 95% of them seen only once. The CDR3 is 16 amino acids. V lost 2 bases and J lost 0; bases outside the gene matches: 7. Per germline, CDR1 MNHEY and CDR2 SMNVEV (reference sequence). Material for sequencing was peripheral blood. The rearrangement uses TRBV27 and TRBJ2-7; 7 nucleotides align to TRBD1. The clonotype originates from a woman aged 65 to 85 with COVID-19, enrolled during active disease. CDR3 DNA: TGTGCCAGCAGTTTAAGCCCGGGACAGACCTCCTACGAGCAGTACTTC. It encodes CASSLSPGQTSYEQYF.